A selection of T cell receptor beta chains follows, all from one sample in a study of shared clonotypes between healthy human individuals. The repertoire was sequenced with immunoSEQ multiplex PCR; TCRdb's copy has only in-frame clones and lacks some. Of 980,000 or so clones listed, approximately 76% are singletons. The sequenced sample consisted of memory CD4+ T cells sorted from blood. These receptors were obtained from a man aged 18 to 29 in good health. The CDR3 runs from the conserved cysteine through the conserved F or W. D genes are given only for firm matches. The listing skips clone size in some rows; elsewhere it reads once, few, many or a size class.

j_gene: TRBJ2-2; d_gene: .; v_gene: TRBV10-1; abundance: .; CDR3aa: CASSERLTGELFF; CDR3nt: TGCGCCAGCAGTGAAAGGCTTACCGGGGAGCTGTTTTTT
j_gene: TRBJ1-1; d_gene: .; v_gene: TRBV6-5; abundance: .; CDR3aa: CASSTRGSGEAFF; CDR3nt: TGTGCCAGCAGTACGAGGGGAAGCGGTGAAGCTTTCTTT
j_gene: TRBJ2-1; d_gene: TRBD1; v_gene: TRBV5-1; abundance: .; CDR3aa: CASSPGQASYNEQFF; CDR3nt: TGCGCCAGCAGCCCCGGACAGGCCTCCTACAATGAGCAGTTCTTC
j_gene: TRBJ2-5; d_gene: .; v_gene: TRBV5-1; abundance: .; CDR3aa: CASSPGMYQETQYF; CDR3nt: TGCGCCAGCAGCCCCGGGATGTACCAAGAGACCCAGTACTTC
j_gene: TRBJ1-1; d_gene: .; v_gene: TRBV9; abundance: .; CDR3aa: CASSEDTGWNAEAFF; CDR3nt: TGTGCCAGCAGCGAGGACACAGGTTGGAATGCTGAAGCTTTCTTT
j_gene: TRBJ1-1; d_gene: .; v_gene: TRBV11-3; abundance: few; CDR3aa: CASSLQGHTEAFF; CDR3nt: TGTGCCAGCAGCTTACAGGGTCACACTGAAGCTTTCTTT
j_gene: TRBJ2-1; d_gene: TRBD2; v_gene: TRBV19; abundance: .; CDR3aa: CASNHLTSGKLNEQFF; CDR3nt: TGTGCCAGCAACCATCTGACTAGCGGGAAATTGAATGAGCAGTTCTTC
j_gene: TRBJ1-6; d_gene: .; v_gene: TRBV7-9; abundance: .; CDR3aa: CASTTQAPNSPLHF; CDR3nt: TGTGCCAGCACCACACAGGCTCCGAATTCACCCCTCCACTTT
j_gene: TRBJ2-7; d_gene: TRBD2; v_gene: TRBV7-8; abundance: few; CDR3aa: CASSLTSGSREQYF; CDR3nt: TGTGCCAGCAGCTTAACTAGCGGGAGTCGGGAGCAGTACTTC
j_gene: TRBJ1-5; d_gene: .; v_gene: TRBV9; abundance: .; CDR3aa: CASSALDGVSQPQHF; CDR3nt: TGTGCCAGCAGCGCCCTCGACGGGGTTAGTCAGCCCCAGCATTTT
j_gene: TRBJ1-2; d_gene: .; v_gene: TRBV28; abundance: .; CDR3aa: CATNSQGPRHGYTF; CDR3nt: TGTGCCACCAATTCTCAGGGTCCGAGGCATGGCTACACCTTC
j_gene: TRBJ2-3; d_gene: .; v_gene: TRBV6-5; abundance: .; CDR3aa: CASSYDYSDTQYF; CDR3nt: TGTGCCAGCAGTTACGACTACTCAGATACGCAGTATTTT
j_gene: TRBJ1-1; d_gene: .; v_gene: TRBV5-1; abundance: .; CDR3aa: CASSLSGSMNTEAFF; CDR3nt: TGCGCCAGCAGCTTGTCAGGCAGCATGAACACTGAAGCTTTCTTT
j_gene: TRBJ1-1; d_gene: .; v_gene: TRBV19; abundance: .; CDR3aa: CASSIRDGKNTEAFF; CDR3nt: TGTGCCAGTAGTATCCGGGACGGGAAGAACACTGAAGCTTTCTTT
j_gene: TRBJ2-7; d_gene: .; v_gene: TRBV19; abundance: .; CDR3aa: CASSIAPQAGGYEQYF; CDR3nt: TGTGCCAGTAGTATAGCCCCCCAGGCCGGGGGATACGAGCAGTACTTC
j_gene: TRBJ2-7; d_gene: .; v_gene: TRBV11-2; abundance: .; CDR3aa: CASSLIPYEQYF; CDR3nt: TGTGCCAGCAGCTTAATACCCTACGAGCAGTACTTC
j_gene: TRBJ1-1; d_gene: TRBD1; v_gene: TRBV12-5; abundance: .; CDR3aa: CASARTGVNTEAFF; CDR3nt: TGTGCTAGTGCCCGGACAGGGGTGAACACTGAAGCTTTCTTT
j_gene: TRBJ1-4; d_gene: .; v_gene: TRBV10-3; abundance: .; CDR3aa: CAISESQPTNEKLFF; CDR3nt: TGTGCCATCAGTGAGTCGCAGCCAACTAATGAAAAACTGTTTTTT
j_gene: TRBJ2-5; d_gene: .; v_gene: TRBV23-1; abundance: .; CDR3aa: CASSHHGEEETQYF; CDR3nt: TGCGCCAGCAGCCACCACGGGGAGGAGGAGACCCAGTACTTC
j_gene: TRBJ1-5; d_gene: .; v_gene: TRBV19; abundance: .; CDR3aa: CASSIFRGNQPQHF; CDR3nt: TGTGCCAGTAGTATCTTCAGGGGCAATCAGCCCCAGCATTTT
j_gene: TRBJ2-3; d_gene: .; v_gene: TRBV29-1; abundance: .; CDR3aa: CSVGGAGDTDTQYF; CDR3nt: TGCAGCGTTGGGGGGGCTGGGGACACAGATACGCAGTATTTT
j_gene: TRBJ1-4; d_gene: .; v_gene: TRBV6-4; abundance: .; CDR3aa: CASSRGGFTATNEKLFF; CDR3nt: TGTGCCAGCAGCCGTGGGGGGTTTACGGCAACTAATGAAAAACTGTTTTTT
j_gene: TRBJ2-5; d_gene: .; v_gene: TRBV7-6; abundance: .; CDR3aa: CASSLETETQYF; CDR3nt: TGTGCCAGCAGCTTAGAGACGGAGACCCAGTACTTC
j_gene: TRBJ2-7; d_gene: TRBD2; v_gene: TRBV5-4; abundance: .; CDR3aa: CASSQGTSGSYEQYF; CDR3nt: TGTGCCAGCAGCCAGGGGACTAGCGGGAGCTACGAGCAGTACTTC
j_gene: TRBJ2-5; d_gene: .; v_gene: TRBV29-1; abundance: few; CDR3aa: CSVAGTAQETQYF; CDR3nt: TGCAGCGTTGCAGGCACAGCCCAAGAGACCCAGTACTTC
j_gene: TRBJ1-2; d_gene: .; v_gene: TRBV28; abundance: .; CDR3aa: CASSLPLLYGYTF; CDR3nt: TGTGCCAGCAGTTTACCCCTACTCTATGGCTACACCTTC
j_gene: TRBJ2-5; d_gene: .; v_gene: TRBV9; abundance: once; CDR3aa: CASSVAQGKETQYF; CDR3nt: TGTGCCAGCAGCGTAGCCCAGGGCAAAGAGACCCAGTACTTC
j_gene: TRBJ2-3; d_gene: TRBD2; v_gene: TRBV4-3; abundance: .; CDR3aa: CASSQGGLAGSTDTQYF; CDR3nt: TGCGCCAGCAGCCAGGGTGGACTAGCGGGAAGCACAGATACGCAGTATTTT
j_gene: TRBJ1-2; d_gene: .; v_gene: TRBV6-1; abundance: .; CDR3aa: CASTVYNYGYTF; CDR3nt: TGTGCCAGCACGGTATATAACTATGGCTACACCTTC
j_gene: TRBJ2-7; d_gene: TRBD1; v_gene: TRBV7-2; abundance: .; CDR3aa: CASSPPGQGFGEQYF; CDR3nt: TGTGCCAGCAGCCCCCCGGGACAGGGGTTTGGCGAGCAGTACTTC
j_gene: TRBJ1-6; d_gene: .; v_gene: TRBV5-4; abundance: few; CDR3aa: CASRRWGGVNSPLHF; CDR3nt: TGTGCCAGCCGACGGTGGGGGGGAGTTAATTCACCCCTCCACTTT
j_gene: TRBJ1-1; d_gene: .; v_gene: TRBV29-1; abundance: .; CDR3aa: CSVVHGTKNTEAFF; CDR3nt: TGCAGCGTAGTACACGGGACAAAGAACACTGAAGCTTTCTTT
j_gene: TRBJ2-2; d_gene: .; v_gene: TRBV19; abundance: .; CDR3aa: CASSPRLVWDGELFF; CDR3nt: TGTGCCAGTAGTCCAAGACTAGTCTGGGACGGGGAGCTGTTTTTT
j_gene: TRBJ1-2; d_gene: .; v_gene: TRBV19; abundance: .; CDR3aa: CASSIETAHGYTF; CDR3nt: TGTGCCAGTAGTATAGAGACAGCCCATGGCTACACCTTC
j_gene: TRBJ2-7; d_gene: .; v_gene: TRBV19; abundance: .; CDR3aa: CASSGTAGYEQYF; CDR3nt: TGTGCCAGTAGCGGGACTGCTGGCTACGAGCAGTACTTC
j_gene: TRBJ1-5; d_gene: TRBD1; v_gene: TRBV30; abundance: .; CDR3aa: CAWSVQGDQPQHF; CDR3nt: TGTGCCTGGAGTGTACAGGGGGATCAGCCCCAGCATTTT
j_gene: TRBJ2-7; d_gene: .; v_gene: TRBV7-2; abundance: .; CDR3aa: CASSSTGVGYEQYF; CDR3nt: TGTGCCAGCAGCTCAACAGGTGTGGGCTACGAGCAGTACTTC
j_gene: TRBJ2-1; d_gene: .; v_gene: TRBV9; abundance: .; CDR3aa: CASSWGINSYNEQFF; CDR3nt: TGTGCCAGCAGTTGGGGGATAAATTCTTACAATGAGCAGTTCTTC
j_gene: TRBJ2-1; d_gene: TRBD2; v_gene: TRBV6-1; abundance: .; CDR3aa: CASSQVRSGGASYNEQFF; CDR3nt: TGTGCCAGCAGTCAAGTTCGGAGCGGGGGGGCATCCTACAATGAGCAGTTCTTC
j_gene: TRBJ2-3; d_gene: TRBD2; v_gene: TRBV10-2; abundance: .; CDR3aa: CASSGAGGSTDTQYF; CDR3nt: TGCGCCAGCAGTGGGGCGGGGGGAAGCACAGATACGCAGTATTTT
j_gene: TRBJ2-3; d_gene: .; v_gene: TRBV5-1; abundance: .; CDR3aa: CASAGGGQSTDTQYF; CDR3nt: TGCGCCAGCGCCGGTGGGGGCCAAAGCACAGATACGCAGTATTTT
j_gene: TRBJ2-5; d_gene: .; v_gene: TRBV29-1; abundance: .; CDR3aa: CSVEVLRDPGETQYF; CDR3nt: TGCAGCGTTGAAGTCTTGCGGGACCCAGGGGAGACCCAGTACTTC
j_gene: TRBJ1-5; d_gene: .; v_gene: TRBV29-1; abundance: .; CDR3aa: CSVGGTDPNQPQHF; CDR3nt: TGCAGCGTTGGTGGTACAGATCCCAATCAGCCCCAGCATTTT
j_gene: TRBJ2-5; d_gene: TRBD2; v_gene: TRBV27; abundance: .; CDR3aa: CASSTRTSGRQETQYF; CDR3nt: TGTGCCAGCAGTACCCGGACTAGCGGGAGGCAAGAGACCCAGTACTTC
j_gene: TRBJ1-2; d_gene: .; v_gene: TRBV9; abundance: .; CDR3aa: CASSVGLANYGYTF; CDR3nt: TGTGCCAGCAGCGTAGGACTAGCTAACTATGGCTACACCTTC
j_gene: TRBJ2-2; d_gene: .; v_gene: TRBV5-1; abundance: once; CDR3aa: CASSSTNTGELFF; CDR3nt: TGCGCCAGCAGCTCCACGAACACCGGGGAGCTGTTTTTT
j_gene: TRBJ2-2; d_gene: .; v_gene: TRBV30; abundance: .; CDR3aa: CAWSGGSASGELFF; CDR3nt: TGTGCCTGGAGTGGGGGGTCCGCTAGCGGGGAGCTGTTTTTT
j_gene: TRBJ2-7; d_gene: .; v_gene: TRBV6-5; abundance: .; CDR3aa: CASSYLGPDYEQYF; CDR3nt: TGTGCCAGCAGTTACTTGGGCCCTGACTACGAGCAGTACTTC
j_gene: TRBJ1-2; d_gene: .; v_gene: TRBV5-1; abundance: .; CDR3aa: CASSLDRVLYGYTF; CDR3nt: TGCGCCAGCAGCTTGGATAGGGTCCTCTATGGCTACACCTTC